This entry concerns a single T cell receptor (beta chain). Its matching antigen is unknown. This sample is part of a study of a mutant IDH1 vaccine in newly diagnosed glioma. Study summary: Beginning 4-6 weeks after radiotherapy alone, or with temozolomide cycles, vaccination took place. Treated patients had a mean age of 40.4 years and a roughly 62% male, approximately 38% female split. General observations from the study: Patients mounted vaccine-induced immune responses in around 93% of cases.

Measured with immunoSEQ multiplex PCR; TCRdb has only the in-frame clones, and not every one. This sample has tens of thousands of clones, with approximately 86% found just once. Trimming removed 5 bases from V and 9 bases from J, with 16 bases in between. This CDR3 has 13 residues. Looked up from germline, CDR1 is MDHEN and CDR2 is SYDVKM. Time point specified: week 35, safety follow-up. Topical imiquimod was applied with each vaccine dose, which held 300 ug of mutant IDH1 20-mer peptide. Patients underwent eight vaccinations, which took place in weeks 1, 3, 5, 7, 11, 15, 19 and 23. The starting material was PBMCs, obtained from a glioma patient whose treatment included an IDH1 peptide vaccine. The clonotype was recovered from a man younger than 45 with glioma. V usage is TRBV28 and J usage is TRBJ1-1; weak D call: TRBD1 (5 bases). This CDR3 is CASSLPRGDKAFF. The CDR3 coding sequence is TGTGCCAGCAGTCTCCCCCGGGGGGATAAAGCTTTCTTT.